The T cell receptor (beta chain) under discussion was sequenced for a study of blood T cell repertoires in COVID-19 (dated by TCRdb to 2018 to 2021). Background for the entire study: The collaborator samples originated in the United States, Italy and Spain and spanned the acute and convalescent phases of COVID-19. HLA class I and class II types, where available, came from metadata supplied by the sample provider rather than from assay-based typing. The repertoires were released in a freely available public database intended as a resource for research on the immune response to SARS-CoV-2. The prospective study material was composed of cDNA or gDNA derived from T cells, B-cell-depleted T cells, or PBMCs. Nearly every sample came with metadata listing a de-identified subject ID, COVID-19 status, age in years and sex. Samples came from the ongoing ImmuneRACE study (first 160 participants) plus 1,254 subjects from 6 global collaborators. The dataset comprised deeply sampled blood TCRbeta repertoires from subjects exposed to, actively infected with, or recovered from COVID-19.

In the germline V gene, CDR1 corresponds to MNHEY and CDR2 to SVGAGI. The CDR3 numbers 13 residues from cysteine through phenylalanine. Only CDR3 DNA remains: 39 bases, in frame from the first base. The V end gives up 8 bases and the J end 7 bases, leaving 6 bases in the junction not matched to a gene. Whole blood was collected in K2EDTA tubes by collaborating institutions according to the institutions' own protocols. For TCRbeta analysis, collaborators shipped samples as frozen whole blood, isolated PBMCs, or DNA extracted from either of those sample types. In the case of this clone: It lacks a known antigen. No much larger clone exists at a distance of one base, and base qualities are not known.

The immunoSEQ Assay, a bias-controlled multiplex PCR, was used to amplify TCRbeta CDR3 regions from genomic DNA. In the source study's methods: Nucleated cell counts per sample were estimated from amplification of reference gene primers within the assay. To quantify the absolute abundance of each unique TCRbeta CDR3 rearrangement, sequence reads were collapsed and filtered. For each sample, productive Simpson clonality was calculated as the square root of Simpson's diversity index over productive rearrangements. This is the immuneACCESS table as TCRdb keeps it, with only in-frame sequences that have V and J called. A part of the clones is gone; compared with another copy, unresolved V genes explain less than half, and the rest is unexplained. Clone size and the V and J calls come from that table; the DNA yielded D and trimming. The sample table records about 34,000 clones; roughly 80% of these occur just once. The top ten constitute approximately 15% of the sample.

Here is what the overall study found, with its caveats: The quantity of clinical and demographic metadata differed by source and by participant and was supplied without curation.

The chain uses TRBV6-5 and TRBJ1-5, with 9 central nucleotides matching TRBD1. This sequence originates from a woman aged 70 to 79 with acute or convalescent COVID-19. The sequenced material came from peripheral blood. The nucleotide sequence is TGTGCCAGCTGCCGGGACAGGGTACAGCCCCAGCATTTT. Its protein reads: CASCRDRVQPQHF.